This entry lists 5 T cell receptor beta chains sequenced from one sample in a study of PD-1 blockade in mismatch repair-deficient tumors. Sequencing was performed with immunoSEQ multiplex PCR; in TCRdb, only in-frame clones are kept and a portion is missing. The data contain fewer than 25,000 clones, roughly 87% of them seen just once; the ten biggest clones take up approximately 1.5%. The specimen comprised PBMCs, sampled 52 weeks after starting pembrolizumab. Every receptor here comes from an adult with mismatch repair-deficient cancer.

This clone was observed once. CDR3 sequence reads: CASTTGGGYNEQFF. As DNA, the CDR3 is TGTGCCAGCACAACAGGGGGTGGCTACAATGAGCAGTTCTTC. This rearrangement joins TRBV7-2 to TRBJ2-1, with TRBD1 matching over 8 bases. V lost 7 bases to trimming and J lost 3 bases; unmatched junction nucleotides: 5. The CDR3 consists of 14 residues. Germline-derived CDR1 and CDR2 are SGHTA and FQGNSA.

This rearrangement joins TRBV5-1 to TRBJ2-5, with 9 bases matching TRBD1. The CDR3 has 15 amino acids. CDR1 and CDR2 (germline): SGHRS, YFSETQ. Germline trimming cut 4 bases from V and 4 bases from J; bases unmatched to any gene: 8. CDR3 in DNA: TGCGCCAGCAGCCTAAATACAGGGGGCGGAGAGACCCAGTACTTC. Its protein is CASSLNTGGGETQYF.

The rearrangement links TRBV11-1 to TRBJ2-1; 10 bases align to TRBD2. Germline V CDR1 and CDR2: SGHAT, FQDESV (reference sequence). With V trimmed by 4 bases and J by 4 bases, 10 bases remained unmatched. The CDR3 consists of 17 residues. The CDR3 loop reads CASSYQRTSGGYNEQFF. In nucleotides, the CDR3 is TGTGCCAGCAGCTACCAACGGACTAGCGGAGGTTACAATGAGCAGTTCTTC.

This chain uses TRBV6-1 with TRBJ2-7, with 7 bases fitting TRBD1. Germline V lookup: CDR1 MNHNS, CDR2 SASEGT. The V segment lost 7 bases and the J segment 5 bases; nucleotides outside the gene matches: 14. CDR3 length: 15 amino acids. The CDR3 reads CASTHSGETGNEQYF. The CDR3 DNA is TGTGCCAGCACCCATTCAGGGGAGACAGGGAACGAGCAGTACTTC.

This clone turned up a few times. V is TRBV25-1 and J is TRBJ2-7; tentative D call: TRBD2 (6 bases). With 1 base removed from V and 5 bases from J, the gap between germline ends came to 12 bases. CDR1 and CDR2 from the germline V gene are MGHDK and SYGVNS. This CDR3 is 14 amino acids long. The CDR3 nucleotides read TGTGCCAGCAGTGAATCACGGGGGAGGAACGAGCAGTACTTC. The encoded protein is CASSESRGRNEQYF.